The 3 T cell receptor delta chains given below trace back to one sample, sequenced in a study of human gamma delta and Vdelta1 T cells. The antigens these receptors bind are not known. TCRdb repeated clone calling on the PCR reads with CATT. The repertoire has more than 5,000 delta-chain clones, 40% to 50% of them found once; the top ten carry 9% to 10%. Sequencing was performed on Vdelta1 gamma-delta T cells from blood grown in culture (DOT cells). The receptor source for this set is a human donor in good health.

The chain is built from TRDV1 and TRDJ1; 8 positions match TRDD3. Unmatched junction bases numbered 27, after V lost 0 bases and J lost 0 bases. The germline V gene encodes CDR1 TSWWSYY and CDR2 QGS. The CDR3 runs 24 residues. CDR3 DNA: TGTGCTCTTGGGGAACTCGGGGTGGAGGGTCCTACCGCCGACTGGGGGCCCAACACCGATAAACTCATCTTT. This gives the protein CALGELGVEGPTADWGPNTDKLIF.

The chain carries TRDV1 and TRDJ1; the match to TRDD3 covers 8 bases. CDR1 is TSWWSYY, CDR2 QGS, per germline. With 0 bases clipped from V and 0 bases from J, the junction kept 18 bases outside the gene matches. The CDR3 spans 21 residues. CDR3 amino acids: CALGELSISILGATHTDKLIF. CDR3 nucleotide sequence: TGTGCTCTTGGGGAACTGAGCATCTCAATACTGGGGGCTACCCACACCGATAAACTCATCTTT.

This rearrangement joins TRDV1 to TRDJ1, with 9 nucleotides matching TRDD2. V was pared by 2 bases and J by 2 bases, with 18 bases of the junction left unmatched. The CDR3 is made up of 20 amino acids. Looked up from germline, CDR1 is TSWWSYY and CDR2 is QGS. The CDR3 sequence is CALGEGPSLPTGDATDKLIF. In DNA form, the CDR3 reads TGTGCTCTTGGGGAAGGTCCTTCCCTTCCTACTGGGGATGCTACCGATAAACTCATCTTT.